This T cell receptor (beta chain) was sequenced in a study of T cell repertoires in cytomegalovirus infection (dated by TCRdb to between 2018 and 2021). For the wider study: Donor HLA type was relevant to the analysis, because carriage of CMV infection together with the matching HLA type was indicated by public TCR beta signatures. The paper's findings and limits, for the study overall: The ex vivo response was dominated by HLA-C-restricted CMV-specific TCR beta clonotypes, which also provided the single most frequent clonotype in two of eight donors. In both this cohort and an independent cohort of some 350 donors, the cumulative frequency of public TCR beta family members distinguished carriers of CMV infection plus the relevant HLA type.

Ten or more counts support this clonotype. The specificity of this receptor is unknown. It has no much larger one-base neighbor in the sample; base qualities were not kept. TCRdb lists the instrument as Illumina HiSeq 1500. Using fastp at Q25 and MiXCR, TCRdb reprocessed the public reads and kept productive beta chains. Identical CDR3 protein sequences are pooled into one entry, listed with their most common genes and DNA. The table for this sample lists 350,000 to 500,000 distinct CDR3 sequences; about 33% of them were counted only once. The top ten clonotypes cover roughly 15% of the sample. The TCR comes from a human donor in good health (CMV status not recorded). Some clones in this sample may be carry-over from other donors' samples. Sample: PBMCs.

The nucleotides are TGTGCCAGCAGCCCCCCGGGCATAGTCGGGGAGCTGTTTTTT. Its coded protein is CASSPPGIVGELFF. The V and J segments used are TRBV7-2 and TRBJ2-2; the D gene cannot be resolved reliably. V and J are truncated by 5 bases and 7 bases respectively, leaving an intervening sequence of 14 bases. The CDR3 goes from the cysteine to the phenylalanine over 14 residues. Just the 42-base CDR3 DNA is kept, in frame starting at base 1. According to the germline V gene, CDR1 reads SGHTA and CDR2 reads FQGNSA.